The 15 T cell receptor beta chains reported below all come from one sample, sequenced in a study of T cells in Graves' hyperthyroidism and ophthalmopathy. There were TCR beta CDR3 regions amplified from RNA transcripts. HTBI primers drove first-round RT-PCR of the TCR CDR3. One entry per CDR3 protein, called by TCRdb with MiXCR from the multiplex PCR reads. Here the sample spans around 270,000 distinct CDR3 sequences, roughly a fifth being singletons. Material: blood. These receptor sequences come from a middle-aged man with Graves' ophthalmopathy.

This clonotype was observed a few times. As DNA, the CDR3 is TGTGCCACCAGTGAATCCGGGACAGACAGCTCCTACGAGCAGTACTTC. Its protein product is CATSESGTDSSYEQYF. The chain couples TRBV24-1 to TRBJ2-7; 7 bases are shared with TRBD1. V lost 4 bases, J lost 0 bases, and 8 bases stayed unmatched. Germline V gives CDR1 KGHDR, CDR2 SFDVKD. This CDR3 contains 16 residues.

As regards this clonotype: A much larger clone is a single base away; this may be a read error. Here the CDR3 DNA reads TGTGCCAGCAGCCAGGTGTTGGGAGCGGGCAATGAGCAGTTCTTC. As protein: CASSQVLGAGNEQFF. This chain joins TRBV3-1 and TRBJ2-1; maybe TRBD2 (6 bases). From germline, CDR1 is LGHDT and CDR2 YNNKEL (reference sequence). The CDR3 contains 15 residues. V was shortened by 3 bases and J by 6 bases, with 15 bases between the two germline ends.

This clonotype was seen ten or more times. In DNA, the CDR3 is TGTGCCAGCAGTTTATCCGGTCGTGGCCGCTATGAGCAGTTCTTC. It specifies CASSLSGRGRYEQFF. V and J are TRBV28 and TRBJ2-1; D gene unclear. The V gene's germline CDR1 is MDHEN and CDR2 SYDVKM. With 1 base removed from V and 8 bases from J, the gap between germline ends came to 15 bases. The length of the CDR3 is 15 residues. Full variable domain (rest looked up from reference TRBV28 and TRBJ2-1): DVKVTQSSRYLVKRTGEKVFLECVQDMDHENMFWYRQDPGLGLRLIYFSYDVKMKEKGDIPEGYSVSREKKERFSLILESASTNQTSMYLCASSLSGRGRYEQFFGPGTRLTVL.

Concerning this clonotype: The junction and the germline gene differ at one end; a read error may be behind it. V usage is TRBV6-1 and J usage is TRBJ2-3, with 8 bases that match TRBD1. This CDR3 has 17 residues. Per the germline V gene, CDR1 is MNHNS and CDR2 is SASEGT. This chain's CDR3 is CASSGERGSGGTHTQYF. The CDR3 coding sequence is TGTGCCAGCAGTGGTGAAAGGGGGTCAGGGGGCACACATACGCAGTATTTT.

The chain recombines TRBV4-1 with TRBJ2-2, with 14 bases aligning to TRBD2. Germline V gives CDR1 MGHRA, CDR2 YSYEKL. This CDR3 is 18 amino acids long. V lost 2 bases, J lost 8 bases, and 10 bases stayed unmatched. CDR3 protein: CASSQSETSGRVRGELFF. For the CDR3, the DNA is TGCGCCAGCAGCCAATCGGAGACTAGCGGGAGGGTGCGGGGGGAGCTGTTTTTT.

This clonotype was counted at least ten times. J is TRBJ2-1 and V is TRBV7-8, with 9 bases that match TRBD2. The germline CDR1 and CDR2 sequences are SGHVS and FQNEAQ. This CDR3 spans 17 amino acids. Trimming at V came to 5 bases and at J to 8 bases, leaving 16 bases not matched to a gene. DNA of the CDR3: TGTGCCAGCAGCCCCCGATCGGGTCTAGCGGGAATCGATGAGCAGTTCTTC. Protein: CASSPRSGLAGIDEQFF.

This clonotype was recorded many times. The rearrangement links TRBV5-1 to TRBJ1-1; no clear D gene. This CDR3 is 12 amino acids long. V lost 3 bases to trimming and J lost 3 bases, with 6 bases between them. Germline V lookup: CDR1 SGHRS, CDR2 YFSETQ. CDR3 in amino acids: CASSYDDTEAFF. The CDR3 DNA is TGCGCCAGCAGCTACGACGACACTGAAGCTTTCTTT. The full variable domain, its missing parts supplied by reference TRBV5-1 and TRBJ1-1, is KAGVTQTPRYLIKTRGQQVTLSCSPISGHRSVSWYQQTPGQGLQFLFEYFSETQRNKGNFPGRFSGRQFSNSRSEMNVSTLELGDSALYLCASSYDDTEAFFGQGTRLTVV.

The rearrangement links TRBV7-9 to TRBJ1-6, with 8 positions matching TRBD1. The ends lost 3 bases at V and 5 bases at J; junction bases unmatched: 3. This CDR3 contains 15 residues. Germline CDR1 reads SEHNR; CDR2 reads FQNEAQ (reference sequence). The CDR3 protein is CASSFLDRDNSPLHF. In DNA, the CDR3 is TGTGCCAGCAGCTTCTTGGACAGGGATAATTCACCCCTCCACTTT.

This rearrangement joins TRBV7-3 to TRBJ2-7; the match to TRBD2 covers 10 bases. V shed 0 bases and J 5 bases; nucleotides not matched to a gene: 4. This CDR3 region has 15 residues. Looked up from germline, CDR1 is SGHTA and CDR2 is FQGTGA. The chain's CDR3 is CASSLTAGGPHEQYF. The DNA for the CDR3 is TGTGCCAGCAGCTTAACAGCGGGAGGGCCGCACGAGCAGTACTTC.

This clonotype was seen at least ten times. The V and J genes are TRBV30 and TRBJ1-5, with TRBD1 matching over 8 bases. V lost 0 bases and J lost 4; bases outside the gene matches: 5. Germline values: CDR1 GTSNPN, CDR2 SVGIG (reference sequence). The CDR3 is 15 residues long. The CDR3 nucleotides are TGTGCCTGGAGTGTAGGAACAGGGGGTAATCAGCCCCAGCATTTT. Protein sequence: CAWSVGTGGNQPQHF.

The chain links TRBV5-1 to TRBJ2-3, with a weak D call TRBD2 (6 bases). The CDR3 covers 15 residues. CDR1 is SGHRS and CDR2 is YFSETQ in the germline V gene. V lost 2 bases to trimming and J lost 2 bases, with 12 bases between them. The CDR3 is CASSLAGRLTDTQYF. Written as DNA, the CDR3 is TGCGCCAGCAGCTTAGCCGGGAGACTCACAGATACGCAGTATTTT.

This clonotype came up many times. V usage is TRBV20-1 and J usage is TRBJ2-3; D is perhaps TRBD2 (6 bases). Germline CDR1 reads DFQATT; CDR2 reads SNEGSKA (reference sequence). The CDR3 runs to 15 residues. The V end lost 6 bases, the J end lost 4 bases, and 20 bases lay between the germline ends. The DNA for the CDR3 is TGCAGTGCAGCCCCGGTTAGCGGAGGGGCAGATACGCAGTATTTT. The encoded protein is CSAAPVSGGADTQYF.

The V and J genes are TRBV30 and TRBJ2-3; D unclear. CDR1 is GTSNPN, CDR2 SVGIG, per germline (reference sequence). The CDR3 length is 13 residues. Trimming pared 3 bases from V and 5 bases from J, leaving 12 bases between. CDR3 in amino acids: CAWSVRVRDTQYF. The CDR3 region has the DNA TGTGCCTGGAGCGTTAGGGTCAGAGATACGCAGTATTTT. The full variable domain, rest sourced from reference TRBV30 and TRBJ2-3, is SQTIHQWPATLVQPVGSPLSLECTVEGTSNPNLYWYRQAAGRGLQLLFYSVGIGQISSEVPQNLSASRPQDRQFILSSKKLLLSDSGFYLCAWSVRVRDTQYFGPGTRLTVL.

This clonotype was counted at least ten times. The chain's CDR3 is CASRLPESNEQFF. In nucleotides, the CDR3 is TGTGCCAGCCGCCTCCCGGAGAGCAATGAGCAGTTCTTC. The genes are TRBV28 and TRBJ2-1; D not resolved. CDR3 size: 13 residues. Germline CDR1 is MDHEN and CDR2 is SYDVKM. V shed 8 bases and J shed 6 bases, with 14 bases lying between them. Full variable domain (missing parts from reference TRBV28 and TRBJ2-1): DVKVTQSSRYLVKRTGEKVFLECVQDMDHENMFWYRQDPGLGLRLIYFSYDVKMKEKGDIPEGYSVSREKKERFSLILESASTNQTSMYLCASRLPESNEQFFGPGTRLTVL.

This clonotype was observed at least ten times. The CDR3 DNA reads as TGTGCCAGCTCACTCAGACAGGGTATGGATGAGCAGTTCTTC. Its translation: CASSLRQGMDEQFF. The chain employs TRBV18 and TRBJ2-1; 7 nucleotides align to TRBD1. The length of the CDR3 is 14 residues. Per germline, CDR1 KGHSH and CDR2 LQKENI. Germline trimming cut 4 bases from V and 8 bases from J; bases unmatched to any gene: 8.